These T cell receptor beta chains were read from a single sample in a study of Ad26.COV2.S vaccination and SARS-CoV-2 variants. TCRdb keeps only in-frame clones here, not all; method: immunoSEQ multiplex PCR. Of 300,000 to 500,000 clones listed, about 88% are singletons. The sequencing used peripheral blood, collected in a trial of Ad26.COV2.S vaccine versus placebo. The receptors originated from a person between 18 and 65 years old who received the Ad26.COV2.S COVID-19 vaccine or a placebo. Each CDR3 is given with its conserved first and last residue. D genes are given only for firm matches. Part of the rows lack a size; the others show once, few, many or a class for expanded clones.

d_call j_call v_call clone_size cdr3_aa cdr3_nt
NA TRBJ2-7 TRBV6-6 NA CASSYGINEQYF TGTGCCAGCAGTTACGGGATAAACGAGCAGTACTTC
TRBD2 TRBJ2-3 TRBV11-2 NA CASSLVSHAGGASTDTQYF TGTGCCAGCAGCTTAGTTAGCCACGCGGGGGGCGCTAGCACAGATACGCAGTATTTT
TRBD2 TRBJ2-1 TRBV3-1/TRBV3-2 once CASSHGTSLSSYNEQFF TGTGCCAGCAGCCACGGGACTAGCTTAAGCTCCTACAATGAGCAGTTCTTC
NA TRBJ2-2 TRBV5-8 NA CASSLVGGELFF TGTGCCAGCAGCTTGGTGGGCGGGGAGCTGTTTTTT
NA TRBJ1-3 TRBV7-6 NA CASSLVWAGSGNTIYF TGTGCCAGCAGCTTAGTTTGGGCAGGCTCTGGAAACACCATATATTTT
NA TRBJ2-5 TRBV5-4 NA CASSVTEQETQYF TGTGCCAGCAGCGTGACAGAACAAGAGACCCAGTACTTC
NA TRBJ2-1 TRBV7-8 NA CASSQGLGYNEQFF TGTGCCAGCAGCCAGGGGCTAGGGTACAATGAGCAGTTCTTC
TRBD2 TRBJ2-1 TRBV4-3 NA CASSQEWTSGIYNEQFF TGCGCCAGCAGCCAAGAGTGGACTAGCGGGATATACAATGAGCAGTTCTTC
NA TRBJ1-4 TRBV27 NA CASSPSGFEKLFF TGTGCCAGCAGTCCCTCCGGTTTTGAAAAACTGTTTTTT
NA TRBJ1-1 TRBV6-2/TRBV6-3 NA CASSYSPRTGSTEAFF TGTGCCAGCAGTTACTCGCCACGAACAGGGAGCACTGAAGCTTTCTTT
NA TRBJ2-5 TRBV5-1 NA CASSLDPEQETQYF TGCGCCAGCAGCTTGGACCCGGAACAAGAGACCCAGTACTTC
TRBD1 TRBJ1-2 TRBV6-6 few CASSRQGAGYGYTF TGTGCCAGCAGTAGACAGGGGGCCGGCTATGGCTACACCTTC
NA TRBJ2-7 TRBV11-1 NA CASSQIGGSYEQYF TGTGCCAGCAGCCAGATAGGGGGATCCTACGAGCAGTACTTC
NA TRBJ1-4 TRBV6-5 NA CASTPGQSTNEKLFF TGTGCCAGCACTCCGGGGCAGTCGACTAATGAAAAACTGTTTTTT
NA TRBJ2-6 TRBV3-1/TRBV3-2 NA CASSPGTGSSLISGANVLTF TGTGCCAGCAGCCCGGGGACGGGTTCCTCCTTAATCTCTGGGGCCAACGTCCTGACTTTC
NA TRBJ1-6 TRBV12-3/TRBV12-4 few CASRARPNSPLHF TGTGCCAGCAGGGCTCGCCCAAATTCACCCCTCCACTTT
TRBD1 TRBJ1-1 TRBV11-2 NA CASSLVSGGNEAFF TGTGCCAGCAGCTTAGTATCAGGGGGCAATGAAGCTTTCTTT
NA TRBJ1-5 TRBV2 once CASSLTGQYQPQHF TGTGCCAGCAGTCTTACGGGTCAGTATCAGCCCCAGCATTTT
NA TRBJ1-5 TRBV28 NA CASSPQPSDGRSNQPQHF TGTGCCAGCAGTCCACAACCGTCGGACGGTCGTAGCAATCAGCCCCAGCATTTT
NA TRBJ2-7 TRBV29-1 NA CSVLSLRGRQPYEQYF TGCAGCGTTCTTAGTCTTCGCGGTAGACAGCCCTACGAGCAGTACTTC
TRBD1 TRBJ1-2 TRBV6-6 NA CASSSGWDSLYGYTF TGTGCCAGCAGCTCAGGGTGGGACAGCCTCTATGGCTACACCTTC
NA TRBJ1-2 TRBV3-1/TRBV3-2 NA CASSQQQYRADAGYTF TGTGCCAGCAGCCAACAACAGTACAGGGCTGATGCGGGCTACACCTTC